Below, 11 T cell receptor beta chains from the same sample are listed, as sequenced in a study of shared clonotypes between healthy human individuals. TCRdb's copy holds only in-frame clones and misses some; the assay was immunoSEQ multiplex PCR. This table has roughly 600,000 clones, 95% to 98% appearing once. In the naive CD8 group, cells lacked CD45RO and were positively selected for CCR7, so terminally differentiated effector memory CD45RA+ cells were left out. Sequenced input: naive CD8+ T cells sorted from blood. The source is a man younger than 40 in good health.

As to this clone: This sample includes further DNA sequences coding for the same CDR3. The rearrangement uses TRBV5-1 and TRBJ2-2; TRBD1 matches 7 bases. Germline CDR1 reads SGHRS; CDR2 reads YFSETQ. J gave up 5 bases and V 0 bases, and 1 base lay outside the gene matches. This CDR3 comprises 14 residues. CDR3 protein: CASSLEGATGELFF. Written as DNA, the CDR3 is TGCGCCAGCAGCTTGGAGGGGGCAACCGGGGAGCTGTTTTTT.

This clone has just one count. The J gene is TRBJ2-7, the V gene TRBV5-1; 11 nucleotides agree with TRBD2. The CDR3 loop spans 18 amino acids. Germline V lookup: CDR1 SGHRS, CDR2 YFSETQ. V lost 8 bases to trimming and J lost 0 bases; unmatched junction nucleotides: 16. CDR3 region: CASAAPGTSGISSYEQYF. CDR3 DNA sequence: TGCGCCAGTGCCGCTCCCGGGACTAGCGGCATAAGCTCCTACGAGCAGTACTTC.

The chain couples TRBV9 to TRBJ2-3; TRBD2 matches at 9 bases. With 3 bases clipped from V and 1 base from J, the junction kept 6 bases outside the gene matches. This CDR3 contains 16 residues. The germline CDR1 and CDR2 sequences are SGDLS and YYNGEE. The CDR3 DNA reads TGTGCCAGCAGCGAAGGGGCGGGAGGGGGCACAGATACGCAGTATTTT. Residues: CASSEGAGGGTDTQYF. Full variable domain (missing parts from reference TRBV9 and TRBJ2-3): DSGVTQTPKHLITATGQRVTLRCSPRSGDLSVYWYQQSLDQGLQFLIQYYNGEERAKGNILERFSAQQFPDLHSELNLSSLELGDSALYFCASSEGAGGGTDTQYFGPGTRLTVL.

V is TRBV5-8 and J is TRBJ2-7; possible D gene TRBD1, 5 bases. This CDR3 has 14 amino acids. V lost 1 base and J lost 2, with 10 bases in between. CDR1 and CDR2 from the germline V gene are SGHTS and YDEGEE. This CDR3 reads CASSLFDRPYEQYF. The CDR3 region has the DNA TGTGCCAGCAGCTTGTTCGACAGACCCTACGAGCAGTACTTC.

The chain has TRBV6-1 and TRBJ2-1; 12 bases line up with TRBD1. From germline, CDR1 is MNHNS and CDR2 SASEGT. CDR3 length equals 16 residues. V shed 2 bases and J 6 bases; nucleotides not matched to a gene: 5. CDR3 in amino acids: CASSENRDRGPNEQFF. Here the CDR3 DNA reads TGTGCCAGCAGTGAAAACCGGGACAGGGGGCCCAATGAGCAGTTCTTC.

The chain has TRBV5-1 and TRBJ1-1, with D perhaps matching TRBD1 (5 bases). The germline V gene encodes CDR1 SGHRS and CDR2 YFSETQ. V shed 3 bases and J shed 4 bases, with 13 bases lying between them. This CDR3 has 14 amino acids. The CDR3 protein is CASSSPGARTEAFF. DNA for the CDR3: TGCGCCAGCAGCTCCCCTGGGGCCCGCACTGAAGCTTTCTTT.

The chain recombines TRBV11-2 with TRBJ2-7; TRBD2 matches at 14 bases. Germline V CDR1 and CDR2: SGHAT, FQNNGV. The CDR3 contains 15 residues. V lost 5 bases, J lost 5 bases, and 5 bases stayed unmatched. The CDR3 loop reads CASSPGTSGRHEQYF. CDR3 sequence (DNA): TGTGCCAGCAGCCCCGGGACTAGCGGGAGACACGAGCAGTACTTC.

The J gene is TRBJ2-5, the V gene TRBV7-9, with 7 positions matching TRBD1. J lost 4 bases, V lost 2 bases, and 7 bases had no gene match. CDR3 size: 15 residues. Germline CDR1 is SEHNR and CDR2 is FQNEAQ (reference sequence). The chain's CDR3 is CASSLRQGFSETQYF. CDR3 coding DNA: TGTGCCAGCAGCTTAAGACAGGGTTTTTCAGAGACCCAGTACTTC.

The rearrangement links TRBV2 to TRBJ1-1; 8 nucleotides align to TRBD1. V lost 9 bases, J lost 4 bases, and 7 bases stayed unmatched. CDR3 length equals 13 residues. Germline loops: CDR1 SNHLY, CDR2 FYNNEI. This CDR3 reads CARNRGKGTEAFF. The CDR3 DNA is TGTGCCAGAAACAGGGGGAAGGGCACTGAAGCTTTCTTT.

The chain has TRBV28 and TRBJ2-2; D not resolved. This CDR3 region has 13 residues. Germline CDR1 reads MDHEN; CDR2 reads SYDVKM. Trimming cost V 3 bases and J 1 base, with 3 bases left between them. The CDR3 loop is CASSFGNTGELFF. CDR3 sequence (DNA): TGTGCCAGCAGTTTCGGGAACACCGGGGAGCTGTTTTTT.

In DNA, the CDR3 is TGTGCCAGCAGGGACAGGGGAGGAACCGGGGAGCTGTTTTTT. Translated, it gives CASRDRGGTGELFF. The V and J genes are TRBV6-1 and TRBJ2-2; the match to TRBD1 covers 9 bases. CDR3 size: 14 residues. V was pared by 6 bases and J by 5 bases, with 4 bases of the junction left unmatched. Germline CDR1 is MNHNS and CDR2 is SASEGT.